This section outlines one T cell receptor beta chain sequence together with its context. Produced via immunoSEQ multiplex PCR; TCRdb's table is partial and in-frame only. This sample has 80,000 or so clones, with approximately 86% found just once. These data are taken from a study of blood T cell repertoires in COVID-19. The CDR3 is 16 residues long. V lost 2 bases and J 5 bases, leaving 13 bases between the germline ends. From germline, CDR1 is LNHDA and CDR2 SQIVND (reference sequence). The specimen was peripheral blood. This receptor was obtained from a human donor in a cohort sampled during active COVID-19. This rearrangement joins TRBV19 to TRBJ1-6; possible D gene TRBD1, 5 bases. The CDR3, as DNA: TGTGCCAGTAGTATATTTTGGGGCGGTGATAATTCACCCCTCCACTTT. This gives the protein CASSIFWGGDNSPLHF.